This T cell receptor beta chain derives from a study of blood T cell repertoires in COVID-19. Generated by immunoSEQ multiplex PCR, the TCRdb table keeps only in-frame clones and is missing some. The sample has almost 80,000 clones; roughly 90% are singletons. This clone was counted a single time. Trimming left V 5 bases short and J 9 bases short, with 23 bases between. There are 17 residues in the CDR3. Per the germline V gene, CDR1 is SGHVS and CDR2 is FQNEAQ. The chain links TRBV7-8 to TRBJ1-6; a weak D match, TRBD1 (6 bases). The sample taken for sequencing was peripheral blood. The source of this sequence is a woman at least 80 years old with acute or convalescent COVID-19. For the CDR3, the DNA is TGTGCCAGCAGCCTAGGGGGGGGCTGGCCGTTAGGTTCACCCCTCCACTTT. Residues: CASSLGGGWPLGSPLHF. The whole variable domain, remainder taken from reference TRBV7-8 and TRBJ1-6, is GAGVSQSPRYKVAKRGQDVALRCDPISGHVSLFWYQQALGQGPEFLTYFQNEAQLDKSGLPSDRFFAERPEGSVSTLKIQRTQQEDSAVYLCASSLGGGWPLGSPLHFGNGTRLTVT.